The table lists the clone carrying this T cell receptor beta chain with a few counts. Antigen: not known. The junction and the germline gene differ at one end; a read error may be behind it. The CDR3 extends over 14 amino acids. Looked up from germline, CDR1 is LNHDA and CDR2 is SQIVND (reference sequence). This sample stems from a study of regulatory T cells in long-lasting Graves disease. Study-wide findings and caveats: Newly diagnosed Graves' patients had higher TCR diversity than persistent ones. Newly diagnosed patients shared 950 to 1,000 public clonotypes; persistent patients shared a few thousand. TRBV28, TRBJ1-2 and TRBJ2-5 emerged as the favored segments in persistent disease.

Time point meaning: persistent/refractory GD, antithyroid drugs over 5 years with positive TRAb. Researchers made the TCR library from RNA that was extracted from PBMCs. From an endocrinology department in Xi'an, China, came the patients. Assembly of TCR beta libraries relied on iRepertoire HTBI primers together with Arm-PCR of CDR3 regions. TCRdb fed the multiplex PCR reads into MiXCR, producing one record per CDR3 protein. The sample includes about 300,000 distinct CDR3 sequences, roughly 21% seen only once; the top ten take about 61%. Sequencing used peripheral blood mononuclear cells (PBMCs), obtained when the disease was refractory, from a patient treated with antithyroid drugs. This sequence joins TRBV19 and TRBJ2-5; D unresolved. The sequence came from a female donor with Graves disease. The DNA for the CDR3 is TGTGCCAGTAGTCTCCGATCGGCCCAGGAGACTCAGTACTTC. Protein product: CASSLRSAQETQYF.